This T cell receptor beta chain was observed in a study of Ad26.COV2.S vaccination and SARS-CoV-2 variants. The J segment lost 5 bases and the V segment lost 3 bases, leaving 6 bases of the junction unmatched. The germline CDR1 and CDR2 sequences are SGHDN and FVKESK. This CDR3 is 16 amino acids long. Treatment reported: roughly 20 received Ad26.COV2.S at low or high dose, single or two shots; about five received placebo; per-sample allocation not given. Specimens were obtained on day 63 following the first vaccine or placebo injection. Sequencing was performed with immunoSEQ multiplex PCR; in TCRdb, only in-frame clones are kept and a portion is missing. The table includes over 200,000 clones, approximately 90% detected once.

The gene calls are TRBV14 and TRBJ2-2; 10 bases fit TRBD1. This receptor was identified in a person aged 18 to 65 who received the Ad26.COV2.S COVID-19 vaccine or a placebo. Sample: peripheral blood, taken in a trial of Ad26.COV2.S vaccine versus placebo. The CDR3 DNA is TGTGCCAGCAGCCAGAGACAGGGGGCGCCTACCGGGGAGCTGTTTTTT. Its translation: CASSQRQGAPTGELFF.